This T cell receptor beta chain was sequenced in a study of monozygotic twins with inflammatory bowel disease. Study-wide findings and caveats: Fewer shared clonotypes with others were found in IBD patients than in healthy twins, especially with disease activity.

The CDR3 covers 12 residues. CDR1 is ENHRY, CDR2 SYGVKD, per germline. Of note for this clonotype: Its target is unknown.

Eight distinct reactions (per sample) were used to make the cDNA. UMIs that had a 6-nucleotide sample barcode were put in using template switching. With the 5' RACE reads reprocessed, TCRdb shows one record per CDR3 protein and no DNA. This sample contains some 450,000 distinct CDR3 sequences. Blood was drawn once per donor, and each sample measured 2 to 2.5 ml. The sequenced sample was blood. The gene calls are TRBV10-3 and TRBJ2-7. The clonotype originates from a human donor with ulcerative colitis or Crohn's disease, or a healthy co-twin of an affected twin (not recorded which). CDR3 residues: CATKAGPYEQYF.